Listed below are T cell receptor beta chains from one sample, sequenced in a study of brain T cells in children with intractable seizures. Profiling relied on immunoSEQ multiplex PCR, and the TCRdb table lists in-frame clones only, not all of them. The profile covers hundreds of thousands of clones, with about 93% appearing a single time and about 6% taken by the ten largest. The sequencing here drew on peripheral blood, taken around 5 months after surgery. These receptors all come from a boy less than two years old with tuberous sclerosis and intractable seizures. The CDR3 runs from the conserved cysteine through the conserved F or W. Fields, in order: CDR3 length, D gene, V gene, J gene, clone size, CDR3 DNA, CDR3 protein. A D gene is named only where the DNA matches it firmly. Some rows have no size entry. The others give once, few or many, or a class for an expanded clone.

17,-,TRBV30,TRBJ1-4,-,TGTGCCTGGAGTGTGGGGGCTACCTTTGCAACTAATGAAAAACTGTTTTTT,CAWSVGATFATNEKLFF
13,-,TRBV24-1,TRBJ1-1,-,TGTGCCACCAGTGATTTAAGGGAAACTGAAGCTTTCTTT,CATSDLRETEAFF
14,TRBD1,TRBV29-1,TRBJ2-7,-,TGCAGCGTTTTAAGACAGGGTGTGGGTTACGAGCAGTACTTC,CSVLRQGVGYEQYF
17,-,TRBV7-9,TRBJ1-4,-,TGTGCCAGCAGCTTAGAGGGACGTTCCGGAGGGAATGAAAAACTGTTTTTT,CASSLEGRSGGNEKLFF
15,-,TRBV4-1,TRBJ2-3,-,TGCGCCAGCAGCCAAAGGGAGTCTAGCACAGATACGCAGTATTTT,CASSQRESSTDTQYF
14,-,TRBV5-1,TRBJ2-3,-,TGCGCCAGCAGCCTGGAAGGGGCGGGAGATACGCAGTATTTT,CASSLEGAGDTQYF
14,TRBD2,TRBV6-5,TRBJ2-7,once,TGTGCCAGCAGTTGGACTAGCGGGAGCTACGAGCAGTACTTC,CASSWTSGSYEQYF
16,-,TRBV27,TRBJ2-7,-,TGTGCCAGCAGTTTAATGGGGTACGGGCTGAGGAACGAGCAGTACTTC,CASSLMGYGLRNEQYF
17,-,TRBV5-4,TRBJ2-3,-,TGTGCCAGCAGCCCCCACAAAGGAGGAGACTTACCAGATACGCAGTATTTT,CASSPHKGGDLPDTQYF
12,-,TRBV5-1,TRBJ2-7,once,TGCGCCAGCAGCTCTACTCGGTACGAGCAGTACTTC,CASSSTRYEQYF
14,-,TRBV2,TRBJ2-7,-,TGTGCCAGCAGTACAAAACCCCTCGGTTACGAGCAGTACTTC,CASSTKPLGYEQYF
16,-,TRBV12-5,TRBJ2-7,-,TGTGCTAGTGGTTTGGTCCCCCGGACCCCTTGGTACGAGCAGTACTTC,CASGLVPRTPWYEQYF
15,-,TRBV5-8,TRBJ1-4,-,TGTGCCAGCAGCTTCGGTACAGCTCATAATGAAAAACTGTTTTTT,CASSFGTAHNEKLFF
15,-,TRBV5-1,TRBJ1-2,-,TGCGCCAGCAGCTTAGAAGAACAGGGAAACTATGGCTACACCTTC,CASSLEEQGNYGYTF
14,TRBD1,TRBV3-1/TRBV3-2,TRBJ1-1,-,TGTGCCAGCAGCCAAGGGACAGGGAACACTGAAGCTTTCTTT,CASSQGTGNTEAFF
20,TRBD2,TRBV18,TRBJ2-1,once,TGTGCCAGCTCACCAGCATTCCGGGACTATGACACCAGACTGAACAATGAGCAGTTCTTC,CASSPAFRDYDTRLNNEQFF
14,-,TRBV5-1,TRBJ2-5,once,TGCGCCAGCAGCTTGGAGGGCCGGGGAGAGACCCAGTACTTC,CASSLEGRGETQYF
12,-,TRBV28,TRBJ2-7,-,TGTGCCAGCAGTTTGTCCCTGTACGAGCAGTACTTC,CASSLSLYEQYF
17,TRBD1,TRBV30,TRBJ1-3,-,TGTGCCTGGAGTGTACGTCCCATCAGGGGGCGCGGAAACACCATATATTTT,CAWSVRPIRGRGNTIYF
16,TRBD1,TRBV7-3,TRBJ2-1,-,TGTGCCTCGGCGAGAAGTGGGGACAGGGCCTACAATGAGCAGTTCTTC,CASARSGDRAYNEQFF
17,-,TRBV2,TRBJ2-1,-,TGTGCCAGCAGTGAGAGGACGCCCGGGAGCTCCTACAATGAGCAGTTCTTC,CASSERTPGSSYNEQFF
15,TRBD1,TRBV6-5,TRBJ1-2,-,TGTGCCAGCATAAGAGAACAGGGGGCCCTCTATGGCTACACCTTC,CASIREQGALYGYTF
16,-,TRBV4-1,TRBJ1-3,few,TGCGCCAGCAGCCAAGCCCCTGGGGTATATGGAAACACCATATATTTT,CASSQAPGVYGNTIYF
16,TRBD2,TRBV9,TRBJ2-1,-,TGTGCCAGCAGCGTAGATCTAGCGGGAGGGGATAATGAGCAGTTCTTC,CASSVDLAGGDNEQFF
17,-,TRBV19,TRBJ1-6,-,TGTGCCAGTAGTTTCTTGGACAGTCGATTAAATAATTCACCCCTCCACTTT,CASSFLDSRLNNSPLHF
15,-,TRBV7-9,TRBJ2-1,-,TGTGCCAGCAGCTTAACGGGGCAGGGTAGCAATGAGCAGTTCTTC,CASSLTGQGSNEQFF
14,TRBD2,TRBV6-5,TRBJ2-4,-,TGTGCCAGCAGTCCGGGGGGTCCCAAAAACATTCAGTACTTC,CASSPGGPKNIQYF
17,TRBD1,TRBV19,TRBJ1-5,-,TGTGCCAGTAGTGCCAGAGGGACAGGGAATAGCAATCAGCCCCAGCATTTT,CASSARGTGNSNQPQHF
15,-,TRBV6-5,TRBJ2-7,once,TGTGCCAGCAGTACTCCCCGGTCAGCGCACTACGAGCAGTACTTC,CASSTPRSAHYEQYF
14,-,TRBV5-6,TRBJ1-1,-,TGTGCCAGCAGCTGGCTGGGACAGAACACTGAAGCTTTCTTT,CASSWLGQNTEAFF
18,TRBD2,TRBV7-9,TRBJ2-1,-,TGTGCCAGCAGCGACACCCCCGGACTAGCGGGTTCCTACAATGAGCAGTTCTTC,CASSDTPGLAGSYNEQFF
13,-,TRBV6-1,TRBJ1-1,-,TGTGCCAGCAGTGAAAGGGCAGCCCTTCACGCTTTCTTT,CASSERAALHAFF
15,TRBD1,TRBV7-2,TRBJ1-6,-,TGTGCCAGCAGCTTAAATGGACAGGGTAGTTCACCCCTCCACTTT,CASSLNGQGSSPLHF
18,-,TRBV15,TRBJ1-4,-,TGTGCCACCAGCAGAACTTTTTCTCCCCCCGAGATTAATGAAAAACTGTTTTTT,CATSRTFSPPEINEKLFF
13,-,TRBV7-3,TRBJ2-6,-,TGTGCCAGCAGTACGGGGAGCGCCAACGTCCTGACTTTC,CASSTGSANVLTF
15,-,TRBV5-6,TRBJ1-1,few,TGTGCCAGCAGCTTGATCCAGGGAGGGAACACTGAAGCTTTCTTT,CASSLIQGGNTEAFF
14,TRBD2,TRBV18,TRBJ2-3,-,TGTGCCAGCTCACCAGGGGACTACACAGATACGCAGTATTTT,CASSPGDYTDTQYF
18,-,TRBV7-9,TRBJ2-3,-,TGTGCCAGCAGCGAAACCTACCTTACTAGCTTGAGCACAGATACGCAGTATTTT,CASSETYLTSLSTDTQYF
12,TRBD1,TRBV5-1,TRBJ1-5,-,TGCGCCAGCAGCTTTACAGGGGAGCCCCAGCATTTT,CASSFTGEPQHF
12,-,TRBV6-5,TRBJ2-7,-,TGTGCCAACACCGGGGTCTCCTACGAGCAGTACTTC,CANTGVSYEQYF
15,-,TRBV5-1,TRBJ2-7,-,TGCGCCAGCAGCTTATCAAGGGTCCAAAGCTACGAGCAGTACTTC,CASSLSRVQSYEQYF
14,-,TRBV7-8,TRBJ2-1,once,TGTGCCAGCAGCCTTCGCAGCTCCTACAATGAGCAGTTCTTC,CASSLRSSYNEQFF